The 14 T cell receptor beta chains presented below share a single source sample, sequenced in a study of blood T cell repertoires in COVID-19. The table came from immunoSEQ multiplex PCR; TCRdb's copy has only in-frame clones and leaves some out. Of around 30,000 clones listed, about 90% are singletons. Sample: peripheral blood. These receptors came from a human donor in a cohort sampled during active COVID-19.

The CDR3 is CASVEGDTGPQHF. The CDR3 nucleotides read TGTGCCAGCGTTGAGGGGGACACGGGGCCCCAGCATTTT. The genes are TRBV6-5 and TRBJ1-5, with a weak D call TRBD1 (6 bases). The ends were cut back, 8 bases at V and 9 bases at J, with 17 bases in the middle. Germline CDR1 reads MNHEY; CDR2 reads SVGAGI. This CDR3 comprises 13 residues.

The chain combines TRBV19 with TRBJ1-4, with D possibly being TRBD1 (5 bases). Germline values: CDR1 LNHDA, CDR2 SQIVND (reference sequence). The V end was cut by 6 bases, the J end by 2 bases, with 7 bases between. The CDR3 is 13 amino acids. The CDR3 sequence: CASSRQTNEKLFF. The CDR3 DNA sequence: TGTGCCAGTAGCCGACAGACTAATGAAAAACTGTTTTTT.

Here the CDR3 reads CASSTYNTIYF. DNA for the CDR3: TGTGCCAGCAGCACATATAACACCATATATTTT. The V call is TRBV3-1 (or the pseudogene TRBV3-2), the J call TRBJ1-3; D gene unclear. This CDR3 has 11 residues. CDR1 and CDR2 from the germline V gene are LGHDT and YNNKEL (reference sequence). The V gene lost 5 bases and the J gene lost 7 bases, with 6 bases spanning the gap.

The CDR3 loop reads CASSWDLMDTQYF. The CDR3 bases are TGCGCCAGCAGCTGGGACTTGATGGATACGCAGTATTTT. The chain recombines TRBV5-1 with TRBJ2-3; tentatively, D is TRBD2 (6 bases). There are 13 residues in the CDR3. Trimming took 3 bases from V and 6 from J, leaving 11 bases between them. Per the germline V gene, CDR1 is SGHRS and CDR2 is YFSETQ. Full variable domain (outside the CDR3, taken from reference TRBV5-1 and TRBJ2-3): KAGVTQTPRYLIKTRGQQVTLSCSPISGHRSVSWYQQTPGQGLQFLFEYFSETQRNKGNFPGRFSGRQFSNSRSEMNVSTLELGDSALYLCASSWDLMDTQYFGPGTRLTVL.

The V gene is TRBV6-1, the J gene TRBJ2-5; 9 bases align to TRBD1. Germline V CDR1 and CDR2: MNHNS, SASEGT. The ends lost 3 bases at V and 4 bases at J; junction bases unmatched: 9. The CDR3 sequence is 16 residues long. The CDR3 region has the DNA TGTGCCAGCAGTGAGACAACCGGGACAGGGAGAGAGACCCAGTACTTC. This codes for CASSETTGTGRETQYF.

The chain employs TRBV28 and TRBJ2-2; 14 bases agree with TRBD2. Germline assignment: CDR1 MDHEN and CDR2 SYDVKM. The CDR3 length is 14 residues. J gave up 12 bases and V 6 bases, and 6 bases lay outside the gene matches. The CDR3 is CASRGLAGGRQLFF. The DNA of the CDR3 is TGTGCCAGCAGAGGACTAGCGGGGGGACGGCAGCTGTTTTTT.

This chain joins TRBV6-6 and TRBJ2-1; D gene unclear. Germline V gene sequence: CDR1 MNHNY, CDR2 SVGAGI (reference sequence). Between the trimmed V and J ends, which lost 7 bases and 2 bases, there was a span of 3 bases. There are 11 residues in the CDR3. In nucleotides, the CDR3 is TGTGCCAGCACGGCCTACAATGAGCAGTTCTTC. Its translation is CASTAYNEQFF.

The CDR3 region has the DNA TGTGCCAGCAGCCTCTACAGTTCTTATCAGCCCCAGCATTTT. Protein sequence: CASSLYSSYQPQHF. The rearrangement uses TRBV7-2 and TRBJ1-5, with unresolved D. CDR1 SGHTA and CDR2 FQGNSA come from the germline V gene. CDR3 length: 14 residues. Trimming took off 5 bases at V and 5 bases at J, with 13 bases between the two ends.

The chain carries TRBV18 and TRBJ1-6, with 7 bases matching TRBD1. V was clipped by 3 bases and J by 8 bases; unmatched bases: 7. This CDR3 spans 15 amino acids. CDR1 and CDR2 from the germline V gene are KGHSH and LQKENI. The CDR3 DNA follows: TGTGCCAGCTCACCCCGACAGGGAAGGGATTCACCCCTCCACTTT. Its translation is CASSPRQGRDSPLHF.

CDR3 sequence reads: CAISESGRQNIQYF. For the CDR3, the DNA is TGTGCCATCAGTGAGTCTGGCCGTCAAAACATTCAGTACTTC. The chain couples TRBV10-3 to TRBJ2-4; no reliable D call. Germline values: CDR1 ENHRY, CDR2 SYGVKD. Trimming stripped 0 bases from V and 5 bases from J, with 8 bases between. The CDR3 runs to 14 residues.

The V and J genes are TRBV15 and TRBJ2-7; D may be TRBD2 (5 bases). Germline CDR1 and CDR2: LNHNV and YYDKDF (reference sequence). The CDR3 has 13 amino acids. V was shortened by 6 bases and J by 6 bases, with 15 bases between the two germline ends. As DNA, the CDR3 is TGTGCCACCAGTATACTAGAAGCCTCCGAGCAGTACGTC. As protein: CATSILEASEQYV.

This chain links TRBV7-2 with TRBJ2-1; no clear D. V was shortened by 2 bases and J by 0 bases, with 11 bases between the two germline ends. The CDR3 covers 16 residues. CDR1 is SGHTA, CDR2 FQGNSA, per germline. Written as DNA, the CDR3 is TGTGCCAGCAGCTTAAACGCCCCGAGCTCCTACAATGAGCAGTTCTTC. It translates to CASSLNAPSSYNEQFF.

The gene calls are TRBV4-2 and TRBJ1-1; D is undetermined. The CDR3 is 12 amino acids. V was pared by 6 bases and J by 3 bases, with 8 bases between. The germline V gene encodes CDR1 LGHNA and CDR2 YNFKEQ. The DNA for the CDR3 is TGTGCCAGCAGTCCCGGAGACACTGAAGCTTTCTTT. Its protein product is CASSPGDTEAFF.

This chain uses TRBV5-1 with TRBJ2-5; 8 bases are shared with TRBD2. The CDR3 loop spans 14 amino acids. V was clipped by 2 bases and J by 5 bases; unmatched bases: 5. Per germline, CDR1 SGHRS and CDR2 YFSETQ. The CDR3 nucleotides are TGCGCCAGCAGCTTCGGACTAGCCCGGGAGACCCAGTACTTC. The encoded protein is CASSFGLARETQYF.